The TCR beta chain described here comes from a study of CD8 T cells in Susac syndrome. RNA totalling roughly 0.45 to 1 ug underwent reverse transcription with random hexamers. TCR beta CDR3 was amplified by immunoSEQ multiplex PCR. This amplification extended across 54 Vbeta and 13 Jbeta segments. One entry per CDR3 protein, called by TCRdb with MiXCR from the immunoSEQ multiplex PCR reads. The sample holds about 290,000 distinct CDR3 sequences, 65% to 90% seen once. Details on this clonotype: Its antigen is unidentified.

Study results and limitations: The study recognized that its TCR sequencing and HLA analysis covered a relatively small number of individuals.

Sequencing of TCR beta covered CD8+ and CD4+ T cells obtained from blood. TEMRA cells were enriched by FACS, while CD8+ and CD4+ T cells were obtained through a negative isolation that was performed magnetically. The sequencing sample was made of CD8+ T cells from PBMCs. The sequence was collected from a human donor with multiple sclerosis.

This CDR3 reads CASSHRTGADSKQYF. DNA for the CDR3: TGTGCCAGCAGCCACCGTACGGGAGCCGATTCGAAGCAGTACTTC. The J gene is TRBJ2-7, the V gene TRBV11-3, with D possibly TRBD2 on 6 matching bases. V was cut by 5 bases and J by 8 bases, with 22 bases left in between. The germline V gene encodes CDR1 SGHNT and CDR2 YENEEA. This CDR3 contains 15 residues.